This T cell receptor (beta chain) was found in a study of neurological immune-mediated disorders. The time point is: longitudinal time-point 2. This clonotype has at least ten counts. CDR3 length: 11 amino acids. Trimming took 2 bases from V and 6 from J, leaving 2 bases between them. From germline, CDR1 is MNHNS and CDR2 SASEGT. One entry per CDR3 protein results from TCRdb running MiXCR on the 5' RACE reads. The data contain about 60,000 distinct CDR3 sequences, nearly 10% of them seen just once; the ten biggest clones take up approximately 13%. The chain recombines TRBV6-1 with TRBJ1-5, with unresolved D. Sequencing used PBMCs. The source is a man younger than 45 in good health. For the CDR3, the DNA is TGTGCCAGCAGTGAAACTCAGCCCCAGCATTTT. Protein: CASSETQPQHF.